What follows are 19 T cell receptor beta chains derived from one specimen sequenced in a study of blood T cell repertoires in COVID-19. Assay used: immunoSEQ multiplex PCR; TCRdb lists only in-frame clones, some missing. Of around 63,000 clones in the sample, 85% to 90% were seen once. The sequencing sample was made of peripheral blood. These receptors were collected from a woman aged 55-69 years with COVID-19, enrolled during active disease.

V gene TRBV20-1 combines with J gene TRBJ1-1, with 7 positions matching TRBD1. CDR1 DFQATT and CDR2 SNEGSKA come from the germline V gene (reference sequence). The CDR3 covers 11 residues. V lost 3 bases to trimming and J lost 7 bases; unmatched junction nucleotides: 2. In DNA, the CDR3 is TGCAGTGCTAGGGACAGGCGTGAAGCTTTCTTT. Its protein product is CSARDRREAFF.

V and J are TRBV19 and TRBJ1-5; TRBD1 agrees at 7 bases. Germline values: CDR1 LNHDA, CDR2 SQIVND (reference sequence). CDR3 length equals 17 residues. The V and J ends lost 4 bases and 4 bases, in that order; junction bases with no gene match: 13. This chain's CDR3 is CASSTRGGQGVNQPQHF. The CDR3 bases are TGTGCCAGTAGTACTCGAGGGGGCCAGGGCGTTAATCAGCCCCAGCATTTT.

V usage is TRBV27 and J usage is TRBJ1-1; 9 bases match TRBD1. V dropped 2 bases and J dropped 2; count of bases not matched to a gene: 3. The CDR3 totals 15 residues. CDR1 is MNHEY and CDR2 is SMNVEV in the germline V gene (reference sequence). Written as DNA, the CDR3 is TGTGCCAGCAGTTTAGGGACAGGGCAAAACACTGAAGCTTTCTTT. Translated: CASSLGTGQNTEAFF.

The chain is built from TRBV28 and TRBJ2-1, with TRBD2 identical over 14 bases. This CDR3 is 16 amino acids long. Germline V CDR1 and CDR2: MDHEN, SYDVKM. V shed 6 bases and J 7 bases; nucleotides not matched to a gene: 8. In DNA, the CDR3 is TGTGCCAGCAGGAAATGGACTAGCGGGAGGAAGAATGAGCAGTTCTTC. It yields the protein CASRKWTSGRKNEQFF.

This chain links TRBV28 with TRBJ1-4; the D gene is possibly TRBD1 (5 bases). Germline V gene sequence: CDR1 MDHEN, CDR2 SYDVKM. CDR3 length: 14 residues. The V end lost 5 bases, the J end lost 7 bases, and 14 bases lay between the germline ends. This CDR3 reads CASSPRGVGEKLFF. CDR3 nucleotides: TGTGCCAGCAGTCCCCGGGGGGTAGGTGAAAAACTGTTTTTT.

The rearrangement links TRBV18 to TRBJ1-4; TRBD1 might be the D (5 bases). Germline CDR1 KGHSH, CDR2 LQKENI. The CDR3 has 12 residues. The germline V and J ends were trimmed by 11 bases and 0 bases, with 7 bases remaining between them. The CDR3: CADSATNEKLFF. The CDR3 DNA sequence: TGTGCCGACAGTGCAACTAATGAAAAACTGTTTTTT.

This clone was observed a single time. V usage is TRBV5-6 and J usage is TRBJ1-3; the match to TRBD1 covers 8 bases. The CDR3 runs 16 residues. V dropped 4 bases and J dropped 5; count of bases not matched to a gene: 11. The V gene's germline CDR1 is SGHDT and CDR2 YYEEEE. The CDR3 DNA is TGTGCCAGCAGCGGGGTCGGTGCAGGGGGCCGAAACACCATATATTTT. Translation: CASSGVGAGGRNTIYF.

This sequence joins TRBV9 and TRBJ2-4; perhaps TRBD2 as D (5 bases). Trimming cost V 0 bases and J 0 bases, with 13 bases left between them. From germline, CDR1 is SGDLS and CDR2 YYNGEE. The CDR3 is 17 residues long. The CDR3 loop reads CASSVGWEFLAKNIQYF. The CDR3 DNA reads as TGTGCCAGCAGCGTAGGGTGGGAGTTTCTAGCCAAAAACATTCAGTACTTC. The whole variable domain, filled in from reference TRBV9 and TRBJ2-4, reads DSGVTQTPKHLITATGQRVTLRCSPRSGDLSVYWYQQSLDQGLQFLIQYYNGEERAKGNILERFSAQQFPDLHSELNLSSLELGDSALYFCASSVGWEFLAKNIQYFGAGTRLSVL.

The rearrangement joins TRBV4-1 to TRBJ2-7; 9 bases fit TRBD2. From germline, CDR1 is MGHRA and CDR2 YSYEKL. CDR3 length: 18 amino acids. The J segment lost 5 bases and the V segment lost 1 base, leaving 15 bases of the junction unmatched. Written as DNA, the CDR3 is TGCGCCAGCAGCCAAGGTCCTAGCGGGACCGGGCCTCGGGACGAGCAGTACTTC. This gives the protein CASSQGPSGTGPRDEQYF.

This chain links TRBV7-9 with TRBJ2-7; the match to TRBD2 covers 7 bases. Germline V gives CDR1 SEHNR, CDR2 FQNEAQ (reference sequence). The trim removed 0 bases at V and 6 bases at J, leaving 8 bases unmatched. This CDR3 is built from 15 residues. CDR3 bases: TGTGCCAGCAGCTTAGCGAGCGGGACCCCGCGCGAGCAGTACTTC. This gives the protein CASSLASGTPREQYF.

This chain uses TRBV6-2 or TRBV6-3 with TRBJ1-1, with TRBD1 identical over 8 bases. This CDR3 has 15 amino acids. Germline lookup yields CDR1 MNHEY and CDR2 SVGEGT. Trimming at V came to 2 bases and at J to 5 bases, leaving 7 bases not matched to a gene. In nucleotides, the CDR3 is TGTGCCAGCAGTTACCTGGGGACAGGTGGTACTGAAGCTTTCTTT. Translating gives CASSYLGTGGTEAFF.

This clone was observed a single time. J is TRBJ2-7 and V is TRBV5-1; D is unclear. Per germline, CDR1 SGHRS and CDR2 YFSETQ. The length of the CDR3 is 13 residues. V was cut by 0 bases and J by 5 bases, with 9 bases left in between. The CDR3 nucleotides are TGCGCCAGCAGCTTGGGTGTGGCCAACGAGCAGTACTTC. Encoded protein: CASSLGVANEQYF. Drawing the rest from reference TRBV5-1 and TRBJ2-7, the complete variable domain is KAGVTQTPRYLIKTRGQQVTLSCSPISGHRSVSWYQQTPGQGLQFLFEYFSETQRNKGNFPGRFSGRQFSNSRSEMNVSTLELGDSALYLCASSLGVANEQYFGPGTRLTVT.

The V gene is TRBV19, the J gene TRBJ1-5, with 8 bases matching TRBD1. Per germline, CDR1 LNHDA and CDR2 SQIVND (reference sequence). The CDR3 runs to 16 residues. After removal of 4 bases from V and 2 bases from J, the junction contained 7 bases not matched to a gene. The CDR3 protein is CASSTGQGRGNQPQHF. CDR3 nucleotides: TGTGCCAGTAGTACTGGACAGGGAAGAGGCAATCAGCCCCAGCATTTT.

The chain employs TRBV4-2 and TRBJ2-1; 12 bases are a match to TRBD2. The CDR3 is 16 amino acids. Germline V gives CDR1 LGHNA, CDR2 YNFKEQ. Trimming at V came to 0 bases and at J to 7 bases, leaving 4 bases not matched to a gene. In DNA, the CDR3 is TGTGCCAGCAGCCAAGATGGACTAGCGGGATGGAATGAGCAGTTCTTC. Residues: CASSQDGLAGWNEQFF.

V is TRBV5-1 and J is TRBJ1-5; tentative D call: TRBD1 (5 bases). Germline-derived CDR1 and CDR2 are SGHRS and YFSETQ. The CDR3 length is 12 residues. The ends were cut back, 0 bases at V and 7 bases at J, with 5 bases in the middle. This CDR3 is CASSLAGQPQHF. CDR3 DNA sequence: TGCGCCAGCAGCTTGGCAGGGCAGCCCCAGCATTTT.

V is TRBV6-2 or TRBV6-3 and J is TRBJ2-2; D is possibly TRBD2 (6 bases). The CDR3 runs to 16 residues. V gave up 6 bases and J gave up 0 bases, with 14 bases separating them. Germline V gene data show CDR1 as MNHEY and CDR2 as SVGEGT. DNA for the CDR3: TGTGCCAGCAGCGTGGGACTCACCGCGAACACCGGGGAGCTGTTTTTT. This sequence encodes CASSVGLTANTGELFF.

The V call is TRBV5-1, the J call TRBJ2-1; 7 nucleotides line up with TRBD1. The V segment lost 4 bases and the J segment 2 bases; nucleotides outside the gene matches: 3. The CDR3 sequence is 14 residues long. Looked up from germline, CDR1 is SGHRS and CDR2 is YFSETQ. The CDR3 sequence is CASSTGQAYNEQFF. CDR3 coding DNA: TGCGCCAGCAGCACCGGACAGGCCTACAATGAGCAGTTCTTC.

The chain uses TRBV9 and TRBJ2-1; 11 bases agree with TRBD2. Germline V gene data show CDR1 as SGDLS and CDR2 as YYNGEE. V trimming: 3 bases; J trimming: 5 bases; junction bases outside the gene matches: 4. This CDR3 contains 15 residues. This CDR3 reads CASSGTSGFHNEQFF. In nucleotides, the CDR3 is TGTGCCAGCAGCGGGACTAGCGGGTTCCACAATGAGCAGTTCTTC.

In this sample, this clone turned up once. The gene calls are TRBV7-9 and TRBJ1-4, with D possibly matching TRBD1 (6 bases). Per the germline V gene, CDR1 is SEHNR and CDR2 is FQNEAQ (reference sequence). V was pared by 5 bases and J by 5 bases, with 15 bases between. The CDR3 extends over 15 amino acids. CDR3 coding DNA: TGTGCCAGCAGCCCTCGAGACAGGAGGAATGAAAAACTGTTTTTT. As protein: CASSPRDRRNEKLFF.